This is a list of T cell receptor beta chains from one sample in a study of blood T cell repertoires in COVID-19. The assay was immunoSEQ multiplex PCR, and TCRdb's table has in-frame clones only and misses some. The sample gives just over 650,000 clones, over 80% of which show up once; roughly 0.26% is in the top ten. Sequences were obtained from peripheral blood. The source is a woman under 30 with acute or convalescent COVID-19. Both conserved end residues are part of each CDR3. A D gene is named only where the DNA matches it firmly. Size values are once, few and many counts, or a class for expanded clones, and some rows have none.

>TRBV18|TRBJ1-1|.|.
TGTGCCAGCTCACCAACCAACGGGAACACTGAAGCTTTCTTT
CASSPTNGNTEAFF
>TRBV12-2|TRBJ2-2|.|.
TGTGCAAGTCGCTCCCCCTCCCGGGACAGGGGGCGGTCCGGGGAGCTGTTTTTT
CASRSPSRDRGRSGELFF
>TRBV28|TRBJ1-1|.|.
TGTGCCAGCAGTTCCATTCCCAGGGATACAGTCGCCACTGAAGCTTTCTTT
CASSSIPRDTVATEAFF
>TRBV6-5|TRBJ2-7|.|.
TGTGCCAGCAGCCACGCGGTAGAACCCTACGAGCAGTACTTT
CASSHAVEPYEQYF
>TRBV20-1|TRBJ2-7|.|.
TGCAGTGCCCAGGGTCCGTACGAGCAGTACTTC
CSAQGPYEQYF
>TRBV19|TRBJ2-3|TRBD2|.
TGTGCCAGTAGTCCTGGCCTGGCGGGGGGGCCGCTACCGTATACGCAGTATTTT
CASSPGLAGGPLPYTQYF
>TRBV4-3|TRBJ2-2|.|.
TGCGCCAGCAGCCAAGATTTCGGCGGGATCAACACCGGGGAGCTGTTTTTT
CASSQDFGGINTGELFF
>TRBV6-5|TRBJ1-1|.|.
TGTGCCAGCAGTTTCGCAGGGCGCGTCACTGAAGCTTTCTTT
CASSFAGRVTEAFF
>TRBV7-9|TRBJ1-1|.|.
TGTGCCATCTGGCAGGGGATGAACACTGAAGCTTTCTTT
CAIWQGMNTEAFF
>TRBV6-5|TRBJ2-7|TRBD2|.
TGTGCCAGCAACAAGGGAGGGAGCCCCAACGAGCAGTACTTC
CASNKGGSPNEQYF
>TRBV5-5|TRBJ1-2|TRBD1|.
TGTGCCAGCAGGGACACGGGACAGATAAACTATGGCTACACCTTC
CASRDTGQINYGYTF
>TRBV5-1|TRBJ2-6|.|.
TGCGCCAGCAGCTCCACCACAGGCCGATCTGGGGCCAACGTCCTGACTTTC
CASSSTTGRSGANVLTF
>TRBV5-5|TRBJ2-6|TRBD1|few
TGTGCCAGCAGCTTGGTGGGGACAGTCTCTGGGGCCAACGTCCTGACTTTC
CASSLVGTVSGANVLTF
>TRBV7-8|TRBJ2-4|.|.
TGTGCCAGCAGCTTAGAACCCTCCCACTTCAAAAACATTCAGTACTTC
CASSLEPSHFKNIQYF
>TRBV4-1|TRBJ1-6|TRBD1|once
TGCGCCAGCAGCCATCACAGGGGGGGGAGCTCCTATAATTCACCCCTCCACTTT
CASSHHRGGSSYNSPLHF
>TRBV9|TRBJ2-1|TRBD2|once
TGTGCCAGCAGCGTAAACAGCGGGGGGGCCGATGAGCAGTTCTTC
CASSVNSGGADEQFF